Here is one T cell receptor (beta chain) with its context. Its antigen is still unknown. This entry comes from a study of T cell repertoires in cytomegalovirus infection. Study outcomes and limitations: People with CMV and the relevant HLA were identified by cumulative public TCR beta family frequency.

TCRdb reanalysed the reads using MiXCR and keeps one entry per CDR3 protein. The profile shows 600,000 to 800,000 distinct CDR3 sequences, about 24% of them singletons. This CDR3 has 15 amino acids. CDR1 MNHEY and CDR2 SVGEGT come from the germline V gene. Trimming pared 7 bases from V and 1 base from J, leaving 14 bases between. This TCR came from a human donor in good health (CMV status not recorded). Some clones in this sample may be carry-over from other donors' samples. The chain joins TRBV6-2 or TRBV6-3 to TRBJ1-5; possibly TRBD1 for D (6 bases). The source material was CD8+ T cells from PBMCs. CDR3 sequence reads: CASTEGGVSNQPQHF. CDR3 nucleotide sequence: TGTGCCAGCACCGAGGGGGGGGTCAGCAATCAGCCCCAGCATTTT.